This paragraph covers one TCR beta chain sequence. This entry comes from a study of blood T cell repertoires in COVID-19. Turning to the study itself: Samples representing acute and convalescent COVID-19 were sourced from the United States, Italy and Spain.

Measured with immunoSEQ multiplex PCR; TCRdb has only the in-frame clones, and not every one. The sample lists roughly 150,000 clones; roughly 85% were seen once. The CDR3 totals 13 residues. Trimming took off 6 bases at V and 1 base at J, with 8 bases between the two ends. V gene TRBV12-3 or TRBV12-4 combines with J gene TRBJ2-3; D remains ambiguous. The TCR was taken from a man aged 55 to 69 who had recovered from COVID-19. Input material: PBMCs or T cells enriched from blood (not recorded which). The CDR3: CASRASGTDTQYF. The CDR3 DNA follows: TGTGCCAGCAGGGCCAGTGGCACAGATACGCAGTATTTT.